These 6 T cell receptor beta chains share one sample of origin, sequenced in a study of Ad26.COV2.S vaccination and SARS-CoV-2 variants. Assay used: immunoSEQ multiplex PCR; TCRdb lists only in-frame clones, some missing. The sample records under 600,000 clones, roughly 87% being singletons. The treatment denotes: around 19 received Ad26.COV2.S at low or high dose, single or two shots; five or six received placebo; per-sample allocation not given. It was on day 63 after the first vaccine or placebo injection that samples were taken. Sample: peripheral blood, taken in a trial of Ad26.COV2.S vaccine versus placebo. The receptor source for this set is a person between 18 and 65 years old who received the Ad26.COV2.S COVID-19 vaccine or a placebo.

This chain connects TRBV6-6 to TRBJ2-2, with D unclear. Between the trimmed V and J ends, which lost 7 bases and 6 bases, there was a span of 12 bases. This CDR3 contains 13 residues. Germline V lookup: CDR1 MNHNY, CDR2 SVGAGI (reference sequence). As DNA, the CDR3 is TGTGCCAGCATCTCGGGTAGCCCCGGGGAGCTGTTTTTT. It translates to CASISGSPGELFF.

The chain combines TRBV28 with TRBJ2-1; TRBD2 aligns across 15 bases. CDR1 is MDHEN, CDR2 SYDVKM, per germline. V shed 6 bases and J 9 bases; nucleotides not matched to a gene: 15. The CDR3 runs to 18 residues. The CDR3 loop reads CASRPFWTSGRARSEQFF. CDR3 bases: TGTGCCAGCAGGCCGTTTTGGACTAGCGGGAGGGCCAGGAGTGAGCAGTTCTTC.

The chain recombines TRBV28 with TRBJ2-3; no firm D call. The V gene's germline CDR1 is MDHEN and CDR2 SYDVKM. This CDR3 has 12 amino acids. Trimming pared 5 bases from V and 2 bases from J, leaving 5 bases between. The chain's CDR3 is CASSPPTDTQYF. The CDR3 bases are TGTGCCAGCAGTCCACCCACAGATACGCAGTATTTT.

Remarks on this clone: The sample holds other DNA sequences that translate to the same CDR3. The CDR3 loop is CASSLGRRGTDTQYF. CDR3 sequence (DNA): TGTGCCAGCAGTTTAGGTCGACGAGGCACAGATACGCAGTATTTT. This chain connects TRBV28 to TRBJ2-3; D is ambiguous. V was trimmed by 2 bases and J by 1 base, leaving 10 bases between them. The length of the CDR3 is 15 residues. The germline CDR1 and CDR2 sequences are MDHEN and SYDVKM. The variable domain in full, completed from reference TRBV28 and TRBJ2-3, reads DVKVTQSSRYLVKRTGEKVFLECVQDMDHENMFWYRQDPGLGLRLIYFSYDVKMKEKGDIPEGYSVSREKKERFSLILESASTNQTSMYLCASSLGRRGTDTQYFGPGTRLTVL.

The chain carries TRBV7-2 and TRBJ1-4; D might be TRBD1 (5 bases). V was cut by 4 bases and J by 7 bases, with 10 bases left in between. The CDR3 has 13 amino acids. Looked up from germline, CDR1 is SGHTA and CDR2 is FQGNSA. The CDR3 sequence: CASSSGLAEKLFF. The DNA for the CDR3 is TGTGCCAGCAGCTCGGGGCTGGCTGAAAAACTGTTTTTT.

For the CDR3, the DNA is TGCAGTGCTAGTTGGACTAGCGGCAGAGGGGATGAGCAGTTCTTC. As protein: CSASWTSGRGDEQFF. The rearrangement uses TRBV20-1 and TRBJ2-1; TRBD2 aligns across 10 bases. The V gene end was trimmed by 3 bases and the J gene end by 8 bases; junction bases not matched to a gene: 10. Germline V gene sequence: CDR1 DFQATT, CDR2 SNEGSKA (reference sequence). The CDR3 spans 15 residues.